Below are 25 T cell receptor beta chains sequenced from a single sample in a study of T-cell memory formation after mild COVID-19. TCRdb used MiXCR to reprocess the 5' RACE reads, holding one entry per CDR3 protein. The table shows roughly 600,000 distinct CDR3 sequences, with roughly 18% occurring only once. The sequenced sample consisted of PBMCs or a T cell subset sorted from them (not recorded which). Receptors were obtained from an adult woman who had mild COVID-19 (a few samples of this study predate the infection). Cell type and time point are not known.

A few counts support this clonotype. The chain joins TRBV12-3 or TRBV12-4 to TRBJ1-1; tentatively, D is TRBD1 (5 bases). The CDR3 runs 14 residues. Trimming pared 5 bases from V and 0 bases from J, leaving 10 bases between. CDR3 in amino acids: CASSRTRLNTEAFF. CDR3 DNA sequence: TGTGCCAGCAGTCGGACAAGATTGAACACTGAAGCTTTCTTT.

This chain joins TRBV9 and TRBJ1-1; 11 bases agree with TRBD1. The CDR3 spans 15 residues. V was clipped by 0 bases and J by 6 bases; unmatched bases: 4. Germline CDR1 SGDLS, CDR2 YYNGEE. CDR3 loop: CASSVGDRGMAEAFF. CDR3 in DNA: TGTGCCAGCAGCGTAGGGGACAGGGGGATGGCTGAAGCTTTCTTT.

This chain uses TRBV18 with TRBJ2-5; D is uncertain. CDR1 and CDR2 from the germline V gene are KGHSH and LQKENI. Trimming removed 1 base from V and 5 bases from J, with 14 bases in between. This CDR3 spans 15 amino acids. CDR3 in DNA: TGTGCCAGCTCACCACGGGCCACTCCTGGCGAGACCCAGTACTTC. Translation gives CASSPRATPGETQYF. Full variable domain (rest looked up from reference TRBV18 and TRBJ2-5): NAGVMQNPRHLVRRRGQEARLRCSPMKGHSHVYWYRQLPEEGLKFMVYLQKENIIDESGMPKERFSAEFPKEGPSILRIQQVVRGDSAAYFCASSPRATPGETQYFGPGTRLLVL.

This clonotype was observed a handful of times. The rearrangement uses TRBV5-1 and TRBJ1-1; 9 nucleotides align to TRBD1. This CDR3 is 14 amino acids long. Germline CDR1 SGHRS, CDR2 YFSETQ. Losses at the gene ends were 1 base for V and 6 bases for J; bases not matched to a gene: 4. DNA of the CDR3: TGCGCCAGCAGCTTGACGGGACAGGGCGCTGAAGCTTTCTTT. Translating gives CASSLTGQGAEAFF.

The J gene is TRBJ2-5, the V gene TRBV5-6; possible D gene TRBD2, 5 bases. The germline gives CDR1 SGHDT, CDR2 YYEEEE. The V end was cut by 0 bases, the J end by 5 bases, with 14 bases between. The CDR3 consists of 15 residues. This CDR3 is CASSLGPGWEETQYF. CDR3 DNA: TGTGCCAGCAGCTTGGGCCCCGGGTGGGAGGAGACCCAGTACTTC.

In this sample, this clonotype turned up a few times. The CDR3 DNA reads as TGCAGCGTTACAGAGAACTATGGCTACACCTTC. Protein product: CSVTENYGYTF. The V and J genes are TRBV29-1 and TRBJ1-2; D not certain. Germline CDR1 is SQVTM and CDR2 is ANQGSEA. The germline V and J ends were trimmed by 5 bases and 2 bases, with 6 bases remaining between them. This CDR3 has 11 residues.

This clonotype was seen a few times. This sequence joins TRBV14 and TRBJ2-3, with 11 nucleotides matching TRBD1. Germline CDR1 reads SGHDN; CDR2 reads FVKESK. The V segment lost 1 base and the J segment 8 bases; nucleotides outside the gene matches: 11. This CDR3 is built from 17 residues. Here the CDR3 reads CASSQGPIRTGGGTQYF. The DNA of the CDR3 is TGTGCCAGCAGCCAAGGCCCAATCCGGACAGGGGGCGGTACGCAGTATTTT. The variable domain in full, with the rest retrieved from reference TRBV14 and TRBJ2-3, is EAGVTQFPSHSVIEKGQTVTLRCDPISGHDNLYWYRRVMGKEIKFLLHFVKESKQDESGMPNNRFLAERTGGTYSTLKVQPAELEDSGVYFCASSQGPIRTGGGTQYFGPGTRLTVL.

This clonotype appeared a few times. The rearrangement uses TRBV14 and TRBJ2-3; D is unclear. This CDR3 comprises 16 residues. Per the germline V gene, CDR1 is SGHDN and CDR2 is FVKESK. V dropped 0 bases and J dropped 0 bases, with 10 bases sitting between them. The CDR3, as DNA: TGTGCCAGCAGCCAAGATGGGCAGTTGAGCACAGATACGCAGTATTTT. It codes for CASSQDGQLSTDTQYF.

This chain links TRBV4-3 with TRBJ1-2, with D possibly TRBD1 on 5 matching bases. Per germline, CDR1 LGHNA and CDR2 YSLEER. V gave up 5 bases and J gave up 4 bases, with 20 bases separating them. The CDR3 runs to 16 residues. The chain's CDR3 is CASSIRRGEGFYGYTF. CDR3 coding DNA: TGCGCCAGCAGCATCAGGAGGGGCGAGGGCTTCTATGGCTACACCTTC.

This clonotype has more than one count but fewer than ten. This chain uses TRBV19 with TRBJ1-1, with TRBD1 identical over 7 bases. The ends lost 5 bases at V and 11 bases at J; junction bases unmatched: 5. Germline V gene lookup returns CDR1 LNHDA and CDR2 SQIVND (reference sequence). This CDR3 has 11 residues. In nucleotides, the CDR3 is TGTGCCAGTAGTGACAGGGTGATGGCTTTCTTT. It is translated as CASSDRVMAFF.

The rearrangement joins TRBV4-1 to TRBJ2-1; 10 bases fit TRBD1. V shed 3 bases and J 2 bases; nucleotides not matched to a gene: 4. Germline-derived CDR1 and CDR2 are MGHRA and YSYEKL. The CDR3 has 16 amino acids. CDR3 coding DNA: TGCGCCAGCAGCCACGGGACAGGGGACGCCTACAATGAGCAGTTCTTC. Translation: CASSHGTGDAYNEQFF.

This clonotype was detected only a few times. This chain joins TRBV25-1 and TRBJ2-2; no clear D gene. The CDR3 extends over 12 amino acids. Deletions cut 2 bases from V and 8 bases from J, with 6 bases between. Per germline, CDR1 MGHDK and CDR2 SYGVNS. CDR3 sequence reads: CASSETGGELFF. The CDR3 DNA reads TGTGCCAGCAGTGAAACTGGAGGGGAGCTGTTTTTT.

The table lists this clonotype with a few counts. The chain carries TRBV3-1 and TRBJ2-1; 15 nucleotides agree with TRBD2. The V and J ends lost 2 bases and 0 bases, in that order; junction bases with no gene match: 8. The germline V gene encodes CDR1 LGHDT and CDR2 YNNKEL (reference sequence). The CDR3 loop spans 20 amino acids. CDR3 in DNA: TGTGCCAGCAGCCAACCCCTGGGACTAGCGGGGGGAAGCTCCTACAATGAGCAGTTCTTC. Its translation: CASSQPLGLAGGSSYNEQFF.

The chain couples TRBV29-1 to TRBJ2-7; the D is unclear. The V and J ends lost 1 base and 2 bases respectively, with 9 bases between them. This CDR3 region has 13 residues. Per the germline V gene, CDR1 is SQVTM and CDR2 is ANQGSEA. CDR3 sequence reads: CSVEGAHPYEQYF. The CDR3 nucleotides read TGCAGCGTTGAAGGGGCCCATCCCTACGAGCAGTACTTC.

The chain joins TRBV5-4 to TRBJ1-2; no definite D call. The V end was cut by 0 bases, the J end by 3 bases, with 9 bases between. The CDR3 is 14 amino acids. Germline V gives CDR1 SGHNT, CDR2 YYREEE (reference sequence). Written as DNA, the CDR3 is TGTGCCAGCAGCTTGGCCCCAGAGCACTATGGCTACACCTTC. Protein: CASSLAPEHYGYTF.

This clonotype was observed a few times. The chain recombines TRBV13 with TRBJ2-7; no reliable D call. The CDR3 runs 12 residues. V lost 6 bases to trimming and J lost 7 bases, with 13 bases between them. Germline assignment: CDR1 PRHDT and CDR2 FYEKMQ (reference sequence). CDR3: CASRSRGGEQYF. The CDR3 DNA is TGTGCCAGCAGATCCCGAGGTGGGGAGCAGTACTTC.

This clonotype appeared a few times. This chain uses TRBV3-1 with TRBJ2-4; the match to TRBD1 covers 7 bases. This CDR3 has 15 amino acids. V was clipped by 1 base and J by 6 bases; unmatched bases: 6. Germline CDR1 LGHDT, CDR2 YNNKEL (reference sequence). CDR3 sequence: CASSQARQGRNIQYF. DNA for the CDR3: TGTGCCAGCAGCCAAGCTCGACAGGGCCGAAACATTCAGTACTTC.

This clonotype occurred a few times. This chain joins TRBV29-1 and TRBJ1-2; no clear D gene. Per germline, CDR1 SQVTM and CDR2 ANQGSEA. The CDR3 spans 11 residues. V was clipped by 6 bases and J by 4 bases, with 9 bases between them. DNA of the CDR3: TGCAGCGTGACCAGAGGCTATGGCTACACCTTC. It is translated as CSVTRGYGYTF. Full variable domain (missing parts from reference TRBV29-1 and TRBJ1-2): SAVISQKPSRDICQRGTSLTIQCQVDSQVTMMFWYRQQPGQSLTLIATANQGSEATYESGFVIDKFPISRPNLTFSTLTVSNMSPEDSSIYLCSVTRGYGYTFGSGTRLTVV.

This clonotype was observed a handful of times. V and J are TRBV5-1 and TRBJ2-7; D perhaps matches TRBD1 (5 bases). The CDR3 extends over 15 amino acids. Germline values: CDR1 SGHRS, CDR2 YFSETQ. With 0 bases removed from V and 3 bases from J, the gap between germline ends came to 13 bases. CDR3 region: CASSLEGRPFYEQYF. The CDR3 DNA reads TGCGCCAGCAGCTTGGAGGGGCGCCCGTTCTACGAGCAGTACTTC.

The V call is TRBV5-4, the J call TRBJ1-1; no firm D call. The ends were cut back, 5 bases at V and 2 bases at J, with 7 bases in the middle. The germline CDR1 and CDR2 sequences are SGHNT and YYREEE (reference sequence). This CDR3 region has 12 residues. The CDR3, as DNA: TGTGCCAGCAGGTCCGACAACACTGAAGCTTTCTTT. This sequence encodes CASRSDNTEAFF.

A few counts support this clonotype. The chain recombines TRBV24-1 with TRBJ2-7, with 7 bases matching TRBD1. The length of the CDR3 is 15 residues. V trimming: 4 bases; J trimming: 3 bases; junction bases outside the gene matches: 8. CDR1 KGHDR and CDR2 SFDVKD come from the germline V gene. The CDR3 loop is CATSDPATGLYEQYF. The CDR3 DNA is TGTGCCACCAGTGACCCCGCGACAGGGCTCTACGAGCAGTACTTC.

This clonotype was seen more than once but under ten times. The V and J genes are TRBV6-1 and TRBJ1-1, with D uncertain. Germline lookup yields CDR1 MNHNS and CDR2 SASEGT. Trimming shortened V by 4 bases and J by 6 bases, and 9 bases separated the two germline ends. The CDR3 consists of 12 residues. CDR3 coding DNA: TGTGCCAGCAGTGTTTTCCGGGCTGAAGCTTTCTTT. Amino acid sequence: CASSVFRAEAFF.

The chain recombines TRBV6-4 with TRBJ2-1, with 9 nucleotides matching TRBD2. V was pared by 8 bases and J by 4 bases, with 6 bases of the junction left unmatched. The CDR3 is made up of 14 amino acids. Germline values: CDR1 MRHNA, CDR2 SNTAGT. The CDR3 is CASRLAETYNEQFF. The CDR3 nucleotides are TGTGCCAGCCGACTAGCGGAGACTTACAATGAGCAGTTCTTC.

This clonotype was counted between two and nine times. V is TRBV12-3 or TRBV12-4 and J is TRBJ2-7; 8 bases are a match to TRBD2. Trimming at V came to 5 bases and at J to 2 bases, leaving 8 bases not matched to a gene. The CDR3 is made up of 15 amino acids. CDR3 sequence (DNA): TGTGCCAGCAGTCCACGGGGGGGGCCGGCCTACGAGCAGTACTTC. Amino acids: CASSPRGGPAYEQYF.

This clonotype showed up just a few times. The chain joins TRBV5-1 to TRBJ2-1, with TRBD2 matching over 7 bases. Germline loops: CDR1 SGHRS, CDR2 YFSETQ. Unmatched junction bases numbered 11, after V lost 3 bases and J lost 8 bases. This CDR3 has 15 amino acids. CDR3 residues: CASSSLLANKDEQFF. The CDR3 DNA is TGCGCCAGCAGCTCACTACTAGCGAATAAGGATGAGCAGTTCTTC. Filled out from reference TRBV5-1 and TRBJ2-1, the complete variable domain reads KAGVTQTPRYLIKTRGQQVTLSCSPISGHRSVSWYQQTPGQGLQFLFEYFSETQRNKGNFPGRFSGRQFSNSRSEMNVSTLELGDSALYLCASSSLLANKDEQFFGPGTRLTVL.